The 31 T cell receptor beta chains below come from one sample, sequenced in a study of T cell repertoires in cytomegalovirus infection. TCRdb recomputed calls from the reads with MiXCR, one row per CDR3 protein. The profile covers 250,000 to 300,000 distinct CDR3 sequences, with approximately 10% appearing a single time and about 15% taken by the ten largest. The sequenced sample consisted of PBMCs. These receptors all stem from a human donor in good health (CMV status not recorded). Some clones in this sample may be carry-over from other donors' samples.

Concerning this clonotype: This may stem from a read error, because a much larger clone lies one nucleotide away. The V and J genes are TRBV12-3 or TRBV12-4 and TRBJ2-7; the D is unclear. This CDR3 has 15 amino acids. The CDR3, as DNA: TGTGCCAGCAGTTTAGCGCCAGGAAGAAACTACGAGCAGAACTTC. Encoded protein: CASSLAPGRNYEQNF.

This clonotype was counted a few times. The rearrangement joins TRBV4-3 to TRBJ2-6, with 9 bases aligning to TRBD1. The CDR3 totals 18 residues. Germline V gene lookup returns CDR1 LGHNA and CDR2 YSLEER. Losses at the gene ends were 4 bases for V and 2 bases for J; bases not matched to a gene: 9. The CDR3 protein is CASSRGDRDNTGANVLTF. The CDR3 bases are TGCGCCAGCAGCCGAGGGGACAGGGACAACACTGGGGCCAACGTCCTGACTTTC.

This clonotype was seen repeatedly, ten times or more. The CDR3 DNA sequence: TGTGCCAGCAGCTTAGGAATCTCCACGAACACTGAAGCTTTCTTT. Translated: CASSLGISTNTEAFF. V gene TRBV7-2 combines with J gene TRBJ1-1; D not resolved. Trimming cost V 1 base and J 1 base, with 10 bases left between them. This CDR3 contains 15 residues. Looked up from germline, CDR1 is SGHTA and CDR2 is FQGNSA.

This chain connects TRBV7-9 to TRBJ2-1, with unresolved D. CDR3 size: 12 residues. Looked up from germline, CDR1 is SEHNR and CDR2 is FQNEAQ (reference sequence). Trimming removed 5 bases from V and 6 bases from J, with 8 bases in between. The CDR3 bases are TGTGCCAGCAGCATCGTTGCCAATGAGCAGTTCTTC. As protein: CASSIVANEQFF.

In this sample, this clonotype turned up a few times. The genes are TRBV6-2 or TRBV6-3 and TRBJ1-1, with 9 bases aligning to TRBD1. This CDR3 has 16 residues. Germline CDR1 reads MNHEY; CDR2 reads SVGEGT. After removal of 0 bases from V and 8 bases from J, the junction contained 10 bases not matched to a gene. The CDR3 region is CASSYSTNRGRGEAFF. Here the CDR3 DNA reads TGTGCCAGCAGTTACTCGACTAACAGGGGGCGCGGAGAAGCTTTCTTT.

In the case of this clonotype: A much bigger clone sits one base away, suggesting this may be a read error. The V gene is TRBV19, the J gene TRBJ1-3; a possible D gene is TRBD1 (5 bases). Germline V lookup: CDR1 LNHDA, CDR2 SQIVND (reference sequence). The V and J ends lost 4 bases and 0 bases respectively, with 10 bases between them. The CDR3 is 15 amino acids. The CDR3 spells CASSKGRTSGNTIYF. The DNA of the CDR3 is TGTGCCAGTAGTAAGGGACGGACCTCTGGAAACACCATATATTTT.

This sequence joins TRBV29-1 and TRBJ2-1; D is uncertain. Trimming cost V 7 bases and J 8 bases, with 15 bases left between them. CDR3 length equals 12 residues. Per germline, CDR1 SQVTM and CDR2 ANQGSEA. DNA of the CDR3: TGCAGCGCTCGAGCCCCATCCCATGAGCAGTTCTTC. Residues: CSARAPSHEQFF.

This clonotype was seen more than once but under ten times. The chain joins TRBV7-6 to TRBJ2-5, with 11 bases identical to TRBD1. The CDR3 length is 17 residues. Per the germline V gene, CDR1 is SGHVS and CDR2 is FNYEAQ. Unmatched junction bases numbered 9, after V lost 5 bases and J lost 1 base. The CDR3 is CASSRGFGTGGQETQYF. CDR3 bases: TGTGCCAGCAGCCGAGGATTCGGGACAGGGGGCCAAGAGACCCAGTACTTC. Filled out from reference TRBV7-6 and TRBJ2-5, the complete variable domain reads GAGVSQSPRYKVTKRGQDVALRCDPISGHVSLYWYRQALGQGPEFLTYFNYEAQQDKSGLPNDRFSAERPEGSISTLTIQRTEQRDSAMYRCASSRGFGTGGQETQYFGPGTRLLVL.

This clonotype has at least ten counts. This sequence joins TRBV7-2 and TRBJ1-1, with D perhaps matching TRBD1 (6 bases). CDR1 and CDR2 from the germline V gene are SGHTA and FQGNSA. This CDR3 contains 14 residues. Trimming left V 5 bases short and J 5 bases short, with 15 bases between. CDR3 loop: CASSDRIIGTEAFF. The CDR3 nucleotides read TGTGCCAGCAGCGACAGGATAATTGGAACTGAAGCTTTCTTT. The full variable domain, in which reference TRBV7-2 and TRBJ1-1 provide the parts outside the CDR3, is GAGVSQSPSNKVTEKGKDVELRCDPISGHTALYWYRQSLGQGLEFLIYFQGNSAPDKSGLPSDRFSAERTGGSVSTLTIQRTQQEDSAVYLCASSDRIIGTEAFFGQGTRLTVV.

In DNA form, the CDR3 reads TGCAGTGCTAGAAGGAATGAAAAACTGTTTTTT. Protein sequence: CSARRNEKLFF. The V gene is TRBV20-1, the J gene TRBJ1-4, with unresolved D. Germline V gene data show CDR1 as DFQATT and CDR2 as SNEGSKA (reference sequence). There are 11 residues in the CDR3. Trimming left V 2 bases short and J 5 bases short, with 3 bases between.

The sample holds a few counts of this clonotype. The genes are TRBV12-3 or TRBV12-4 and TRBJ2-7, with 10 nucleotides matching TRBD2. This CDR3 is built from 13 residues. V gave up 8 bases and J gave up 2 bases; unmatched junction bases: 3. CDR3 protein: CASRLAGAYEQYF. The CDR3 bases are TGTGCCAGCCGTCTAGCGGGGGCCTACGAGCAGTACTTC.

There are many counts of this clonotype. This chain connects TRBV7-2 to TRBJ2-1; TRBD2 agrees at 9 bases. J lost 8 bases, V lost 5 bases, and 7 bases had no gene match. The CDR3 length is 14 residues. CDR1 is SGHTA and CDR2 is FQGNSA in the germline V gene. CDR3 bases: TGTGCCAGCAGCCTCGGGACTAGCATAGATGAGCAGTTCTTC. This gives the protein CASSLGTSIDEQFF.

CDR3 DNA sequence: TGCGCCAGCACACAGGGCGAATTAAAGTCACCCCTCCACTTT. This sequence encodes CASTQGELKSPLHF. The V call is TRBV5-1, the J call TRBJ1-6, with D possibly TRBD1 on 6 matching bases. Germline V gives CDR1 SGHRS, CDR2 YFSETQ. V was trimmed by 6 bases and J by 10 bases, leaving 17 bases between them. The CDR3 runs 14 residues.

This chain connects TRBV6-2 or TRBV6-3 to TRBJ2-7; TRBD2 matches at 10 bases. This CDR3 region has 14 residues. The V segment lost 7 bases and the J segment 3 bases; nucleotides outside the gene matches: 6. Germline assignment: CDR1 MNHEY and CDR2 SVGEGT. In DNA form, the CDR3 reads TGTGCCAGCATGCCTAGCGGGAGTTACTACGAGCAGTACTTC. Its translation is CASMPSGSYYEQYF.

This clonotype was detected only a few times. V usage is TRBV18 and J usage is TRBJ1-5; TRBD1 aligns across 8 bases. Germline V gene data show CDR1 as KGHSH and CDR2 as LQKENI. The V segment lost 4 bases and the J segment 7 bases; nucleotides outside the gene matches: 6. The length of the CDR3 is 14 residues. The CDR3 region is CASSQGQVGQPQHF. The CDR3 region has the DNA TGTGCCAGCTCACAGGGACAGGTTGGCCAGCCCCAGCATTTT.

This clonotype was picked up many times. The rearrangement joins TRBV28 to TRBJ1-1; D not certain. The CDR3 runs 13 residues. From germline, CDR1 is MDHEN and CDR2 SYDVKM. Deletions cut 8 bases from V and 8 bases from J, with 18 bases between. In DNA form, the CDR3 reads TGTGCCAGCGAAAAAAGACTTATCAGGGAAGCTTTCTTT. Its protein is CASEKRLIREAFF. The full variable domain, in which reference TRBV28 and TRBJ1-1 provide the parts outside the CDR3, is DVKVTQSSRYLVKRTGEKVFLECVQDMDHENMFWYRQDPGLGLRLIYFSYDVKMKEKGDIPEGYSVSREKKERFSLILESASTNQTSMYLCASEKRLIREAFFGQGTRLTVV.

This clonotype was recorded many times. The chain uses TRBV7-6 and TRBJ2-3; 12 nucleotides line up with TRBD2. CDR1 SGHVS and CDR2 FNYEAQ come from the germline V gene. The ends lost 3 bases at V and 2 bases at J; junction bases unmatched: 6. CDR3 length: 17 residues. In DNA, the CDR3 is TGTGCCAGCAGCTTTCGGACTAGCGGGAAAACCACAGATACGCAGTATTTT. This codes for CASSFRTSGKTTDTQYF.

There are a few counts of this clonotype. CDR3: CASSYERGGIYQETQYF. CDR3 bases: TGTGCCAGCAGTTATGAGCGGGGGGGGATCTACCAAGAGACCCAGTACTTC. This rearrangement joins TRBV6-2 or TRBV6-3 to TRBJ2-5; 10 nucleotides line up with TRBD2. The CDR3 runs 17 residues. Germline loops: CDR1 MNHEY, CDR2 SVGEGT. After removal of 3 bases from V and 0 bases from J, the junction contained 7 bases not matched to a gene.

This rearrangement joins TRBV19 to TRBJ2-7, with D unresolved. The CDR3 covers 13 residues. The germline V and J ends were trimmed by 5 bases and 0 bases, with 8 bases remaining between them. Germline assignment: CDR1 LNHDA and CDR2 SQIVND (reference sequence). As DNA, the CDR3 is TGTGCCAGTAGTCGCAGGAGCTCCTACGAGCAGTACTTC. Amino acid sequence: CASSRRSSYEQYF. Using reference TRBV19 and TRBJ2-7 for the parts outside the CDR3, the full variable domain is DGGITQSPKYLFRKEGQNVTLSCEQNLNHDAMYWYRQDPGQGLRLIYYSQIVNDFQKGDIAEGYSVSREKKESFPLTVTSAQKNPTAFYLCASSRRSSYEQYFGPGTRLTVT.

This clonotype was detected many times. The chain uses TRBV6-6 and TRBJ2-7; D remains ambiguous. CDR3 size: 11 residues. V was pared by 2 bases and J by 6 bases, with 5 bases between. Germline lookup yields CDR1 MNHNY and CDR2 SVGAGI (reference sequence). The DNA of the CDR3 is TGTGCCAGCAGTTACGTTGGCGAGCAGTACTTC. Protein: CASSYVGEQYF.

This clonotype was seen ten or more times. The J gene is TRBJ2-3, the V gene TRBV7-2, with no clear D. The CDR3 is made up of 15 amino acids. CDR1 and CDR2 from the germline V gene are SGHTA and FQGNSA. The V end was cut by 3 bases, the J end by 4 bases, with 14 bases between. The CDR3 protein is CASSFGDLRSDTQYF. DNA for the CDR3: TGTGCCAGCAGCTTTGGGGATCTGAGGTCAGATACGCAGTATTTT.

The sample holds many counts of this clonotype. The chain is built from TRBV7-9 and TRBJ1-4; possible D gene TRBD1, 5 bases. The V and J ends lost 4 bases and 7 bases respectively, with 10 bases between them. CDR1 is SEHNR and CDR2 is FQNEAQ in the germline V gene (reference sequence). This CDR3 spans 13 amino acids. CDR3 region: CASSSVGGEKLFF. CDR3 in DNA: TGTGCCAGCAGCTCCGTGGGGGGTGAAAAACTGTTTTTT. The entire variable domain, with the rest obtained from reference TRBV7-9 and TRBJ1-4, is as follows: DTGVSQNPRHKITKRGQNVTFRCDPISEHNRLYWYRQTLGQGPEFLTYFQNEAQLEKSRLLSDRFSAERPKGSFSTLEIQRTEQGDSAMYLCASSSVGGEKLFFGSGTQLSVL.

In this sample, this clonotype turned up many times. The rearrangement joins TRBV7-2 to TRBJ1-5; D is ambiguous. Germline CDR1 is SGHTA and CDR2 is FQGNSA. CDR3 length equals 13 residues. V gave up 4 bases and J gave up 0 bases, with 4 bases separating them. CDR3 nucleotides: TGTGCCAGCAGCTCTTATAGCAATCAGCCCCAGCATTTT. It translates to CASSSYSNQPQHF.

This clonotype was seen many times. This chain links TRBV6-1 with TRBJ1-5; no clear D. CDR1 is MNHNS, CDR2 SASEGT, per germline. This CDR3 spans 15 amino acids. The V and J ends lost 7 bases and 6 bases respectively, with 19 bases between them. CDR3 region: CASIKGSGYGQPQHF. DNA of the CDR3: TGTGCCAGCATCAAGGGTAGCGGGTACGGTCAGCCCCAGCATTTT.

This clonotype was counted only a few times. The chain carries TRBV4-3 and TRBJ2-1, with TRBD2 matching over 7 bases. Germline trimming cut 2 bases from V and 7 bases from J; bases unmatched to any gene: 11. This CDR3 has 16 residues. Germline values: CDR1 LGHNA, CDR2 YSLEER. The CDR3 DNA reads TGCGCCAGCAGCCAATCCTTGAGCGGGATTAGTAATGAGCAGTTCTTC. Protein product: CASSQSLSGISNEQFF.

Turning to this clonotype: A read error may explain this, as a much larger clone is one base away. The chain recombines TRBV7-2 with TRBJ2-7; D remains unclear. Germline V CDR1 and CDR2: SGHTA, FQGNSA. Trimming left V 4 bases short and J 5 bases short, with 12 bases between. CDR3 size: 13 residues. CDR3 nucleotides: TGTGCCAGCAGCTCGGTAATTACCAACGAGCAGTACTTC. Translation gives CASSSVITNEQYF.

This clonotype was counted at least ten times. This chain links TRBV7-9 with TRBJ2-7; 9 bases agree with TRBD2. From germline, CDR1 is SEHNR and CDR2 FQNEAQ (reference sequence). This CDR3 contains 14 residues. With V trimmed by 5 bases and J by 5 bases, 7 bases remained unmatched. CDR3 residues: CASSLSGSVDEQYF. CDR3 in DNA: TGTGCCAGCAGCCTTAGCGGGAGTGTCGACGAGCAGTACTTC.

The V and J genes are TRBV6-6 and TRBJ2-1, with a tentative D call TRBD2 (5 bases). CDR1 MNHNY and CDR2 SVGAGI come from the germline V gene (reference sequence). There are 11 residues in the CDR3. V was clipped by 6 bases and J by 8 bases, with 8 bases between them. For the CDR3, the DNA is TGTGCCAGCAGCATCGGGGATGAGCAGTTCTTC. It codes for CASSIGDEQFF.

The sample holds a few counts of this clonotype. The rearrangement uses TRBV27 and TRBJ2-6; D unresolved. The V end lost 2 bases, the J end lost 0 bases, and 5 bases lay between the germline ends. This CDR3 comprises 15 residues. Per the germline V gene, CDR1 is MNHEY and CDR2 is SMNVEV (reference sequence). The CDR3 spells CASSLLASGANVLTF. CDR3 bases: TGTGCCAGCAGTTTACTTGCCTCTGGGGCCAACGTCCTGACTTTC.

J is TRBJ1-1 and V is TRBV7-3, with D tentatively TRBD1 (5 bases). This CDR3 contains 16 residues. Trimming pared 1 base from V and 4 bases from J, leaving 16 bases between. Germline V CDR1 and CDR2: SGHTA, FQGTGA. The CDR3 is CASSLRSVGGATEAFF. Written as DNA, the CDR3 is TGTGCCAGCAGCTTAAGGAGCGTCGGTGGGGCCACTGAAGCTTTCTTT.

This clonotype was found many times. The V gene is TRBV7-2, the J gene TRBJ1-1; possibly TRBD1 for D (6 bases). This CDR3 spans 14 amino acids. The germline V gene encodes CDR1 SGHTA and CDR2 FQGNSA. V gave up 4 bases and J gave up 0 bases, with 9 bases separating them. The CDR3 is CASSYTGLNTEAFF. DNA of the CDR3: TGTGCCAGCAGCTATACAGGGTTGAACACTGAAGCTTTCTTT. Drawing the rest from reference TRBV7-2 and TRBJ1-1, the complete variable domain is GAGVSQSPSNKVTEKGKDVELRCDPISGHTALYWYRQSLGQGLEFLIYFQGNSAPDKSGLPSDRFSAERTGGSVSTLTIQRTQQEDSAVYLCASSYTGLNTEAFFGQGTRLTVV.